The rows below give T cell receptor beta chains drawn from one sample of a study of beta chain features in type 1 diabetes. Data came from immunoSEQ multiplex PCR; TCRdb stores just in-frame clones and leaves some out. The sample shows 200,000 to 300,000 clones, approximately 20% of them seen only once. What was sequenced was naive CD4+ T cells from blood. The origin of the receptors is a woman aged 40 to 50 with type 1 diabetes. The CDR3 runs from the conserved cysteine through the conserved F or W. A D gene is named only where the DNA matches it firmly. Where a row states a size, it is once, few, many or the class of an expanded clone; other rows omit it.

CDR3nt	CDR3aa	d_gene	v_gene	j_gene	abundance
TGCGCCAGCAGCTACAGGACAGTTGAGACCCAGTACTTC	CASSYRTVETQYF	.	TRBV4-1	TRBJ2-5	.
TGTGCCAGCAGCTTCTCCGGGGAAGATACGCAGTATTTT	CASSFSGEDTQYF	.	TRBV11-1	TRBJ2-3	few
TGTGCCAGCTCACCGCTAGCGGGACGCACAGATACGCAGTATTTT	CASSPLAGRTDTQYF	TRBD2	TRBV18	TRBJ2-3	.
TGTGCCAGCTTCATGTACAGTTCCAGCACAGATACGCAGTATTTT	CASFMYSSSTDTQYF	.	TRBV18	TRBJ2-3	.
TGTGCCAGCAGCCCGGGACAGGGCCTAGGTGGCTACACCTTC	CASSPGQGLGGYTF	TRBD1	TRBV27	TRBJ1-2	few
TGTGCCACCAGCGTCAGGGGCAATGAGCAGTTCTTC	CATSVRGNEQFF	.	TRBV15	TRBJ2-1	.
TGTGCCAGCAGTGATCTGGGACAGGGAGTCAAGCATTTT	CASSDLGQGVKHF	TRBD1	TRBV2	TRBJ1-5	.
TGTGCCAGCAGCGTAAGCCCACAGGGGAATTCACCCCTCCACTTT	CASSVSPQGNSPLHF	TRBD1	TRBV9	TRBJ1-6	.
TGTGCCAGTAGGATTGTGGGAGGCAGCCATGAGCAGTTCTTC	CASRIVGGSHEQFF	.	TRBV19	TRBJ2-1	.
TGTGCCAGCAGCTTAGACGGACAGGGGAACGAAAAACTGTTTTTT	CASSLDGQGNEKLFF	TRBD1	TRBV7-9	TRBJ1-4	.
TGTGCCAGCAGCTTTATAGCCGCACGGGGTGGAGATACGCAGTATTTT	CASSFIAARGGDTQYF	.	TRBV5-6	TRBJ2-3	.
TGTGCCAGCAGCTCAGGACAGCTCACTTTGGGCTACACCTTC	CASSSGQLTLGYTF	.	TRBV28	TRBJ1-2	.
TGTGCCAGCAGCTTAGCCCCAGGGGGAGGAGGTGGCTACACCTTC	CASSLAPGGGGGYTF	TRBD1	TRBV7-3	TRBJ1-2	few
TGCAGTCGCCGGGGAGATACGCAGTATTTT	CSRRGDTQYF	.	TRBV20-1	TRBJ2-3	.
TGCGCCAGCAGCACCAACGGGGACTATGGCTACACCTTC	CASSTNGDYGYTF	.	TRBV5-1	TRBJ1-2	.
TGTGCCAGTAGGATGGACGGGGTTCCCGGGGAGCTGTTTTTT	CASRMDGVPGELFF	.	TRBV19	TRBJ2-2	few
TGTGCCTGGAGTGTACAGGGCCCAATCTATGGCTACACCTTC	CAWSVQGPIYGYTF	.	TRBV30	TRBJ1-2	.
TGTGCCAGCTCCCTCTATAATTCACCCCTCCACTTT	CASSLYNSPLHF	.	TRBV18	TRBJ1-6	few
TGTGCCAGTAGCCTAGAGGGAGGATCGTCTGGGTACAATGAGCAGTTCTTC	CASSLEGGSSGYNEQFF	.	TRBV19	TRBJ2-1	.
TGTGCCAGCAACAGGGAGTATGGCTACACCTTC	CASNREYGYTF	.	TRBV2	TRBJ1-2	few
TGTGCCTGGGGACTACTCGACAGGGACACTGAAGCTTTCTTT	CAWGLLDRDTEAFF	TRBD1	TRBV30	TRBJ1-1	.
TGCAGCGTTGTTACGGGACAGGCTTGGGGCTCTGGGGCCAACGTCCTGACTTTC	CSVVTGQAWGSGANVLTF	TRBD1	TRBV29-1	TRBJ2-6	.
TGTGCCAGCAGCGCCCCGGGGGTAGGCAATCAGCCCCAGCATTTT	CASSAPGVGNQPQHF	.	TRBV9	TRBJ1-5	.
TGTGCCAGCTCACCCAGGGAGGTCAGGGAGAACACTGAAGCTTTCTTT	CASSPREVRENTEAFF	.	TRBV18	TRBJ1-1	.
TGCGCCAGCAGGTACCAGGCCGGGGAGCTGTTTTTT	CASRYQAGELFF	.	TRBV5-1	TRBJ2-2	few
TGCAGCGTTGGACAGCACACTGAAGCTTTCTTT	CSVGQHTEAFF	.	TRBV29-1	TRBJ1-1	few
TGCAGCGTTGGTGGGGTAGGGGGGGATGATGAGCAGTTCTTC	CSVGGVGGDDEQFF	.	TRBV29-1	TRBJ2-1	few
TGTGCCAGCAGTGATCGGGTAGGAAAGGAAAAACTGTTTTTT	CASSDRVGKEKLFF	.	TRBV2	TRBJ1-4	.
TGCAGCGTTGTCAGGGATCCCAATGAAAAACTGTTTTTT	CSVVRDPNEKLFF	.	TRBV29-1	TRBJ1-4	.
TGTGCCAGCAGCGTAATAACCTCGGGGACTGAAGCTTTCTTT	CASSVITSGTEAFF	.	TRBV9	TRBJ1-1	few
TGTGCCAGCAGCCCCCGCCTAGCGGCTTACAATGAGCAGTTCTTC	CASSPRLAAYNEQFF	TRBD2	TRBV11-2	TRBJ2-1	.